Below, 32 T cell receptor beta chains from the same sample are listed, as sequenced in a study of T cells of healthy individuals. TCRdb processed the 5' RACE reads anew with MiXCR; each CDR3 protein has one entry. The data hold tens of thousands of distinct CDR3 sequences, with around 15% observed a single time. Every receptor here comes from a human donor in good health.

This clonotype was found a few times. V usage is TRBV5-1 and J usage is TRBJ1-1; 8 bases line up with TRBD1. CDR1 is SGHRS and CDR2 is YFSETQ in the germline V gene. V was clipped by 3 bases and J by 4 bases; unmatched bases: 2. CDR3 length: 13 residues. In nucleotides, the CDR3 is TGCGCCAGCAGCTCCGGACAGGGCACTGAAGCTTTCTTT. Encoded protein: CASSSGQGTEAFF.

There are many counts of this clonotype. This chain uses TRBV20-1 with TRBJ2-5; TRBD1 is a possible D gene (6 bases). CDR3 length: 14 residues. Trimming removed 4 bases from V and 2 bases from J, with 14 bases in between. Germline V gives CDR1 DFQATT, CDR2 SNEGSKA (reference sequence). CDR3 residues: CSAIWDTYQETQYF. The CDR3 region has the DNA TGCAGTGCTATCTGGGACACGTATCAAGAGACCCAGTACTTC.

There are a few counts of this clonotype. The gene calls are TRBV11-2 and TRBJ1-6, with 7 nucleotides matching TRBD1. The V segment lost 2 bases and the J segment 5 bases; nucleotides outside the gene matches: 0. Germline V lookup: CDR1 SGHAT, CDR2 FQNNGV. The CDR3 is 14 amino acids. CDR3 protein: CASSLQGDNSPLHF. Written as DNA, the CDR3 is TGTGCCAGCAGCTTACAGGGGGATAATTCACCCCTCCACTTT.

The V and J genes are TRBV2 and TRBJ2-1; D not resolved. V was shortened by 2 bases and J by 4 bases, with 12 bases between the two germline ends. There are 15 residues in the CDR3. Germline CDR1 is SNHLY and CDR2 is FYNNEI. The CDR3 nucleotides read TGTGCCAGCAGTGAAATTCGCGGCAGATACAATGAGCAGTTCTTC. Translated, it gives CASSEIRGRYNEQFF.

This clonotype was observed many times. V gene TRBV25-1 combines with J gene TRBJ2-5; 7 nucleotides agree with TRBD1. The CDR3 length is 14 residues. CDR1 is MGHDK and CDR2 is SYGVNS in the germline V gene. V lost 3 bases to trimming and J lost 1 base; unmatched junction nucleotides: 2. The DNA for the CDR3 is TGTGCCAGCAGTGAGGGACAGTTCCAAGAGACCCAGTACTTC. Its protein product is CASSEGQFQETQYF.

The CDR3 region is CASSQGRQGQEAFF. CDR3 nucleotides: TGCGCCAGCAGCCAGGGCCGACAGGGGCAAGAAGCTTTCTTT. The rearrangement joins TRBV4-3 to TRBJ1-1, with TRBD1 matching 8 bases. Germline V gene lookup returns CDR1 LGHNA and CDR2 YSLEER. The CDR3 is 14 amino acids. The V gene end was trimmed by 3 bases and the J gene end by 8 bases; junction bases not matched to a gene: 8.

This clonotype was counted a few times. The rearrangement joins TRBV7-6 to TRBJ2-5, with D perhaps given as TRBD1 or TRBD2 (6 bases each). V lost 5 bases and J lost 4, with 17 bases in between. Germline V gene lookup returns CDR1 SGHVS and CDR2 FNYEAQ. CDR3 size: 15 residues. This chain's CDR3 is CASSVYREVTETQYF. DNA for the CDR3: TGTGCCAGCAGCGTCTACAGGGAGGTCACAGAGACCCAGTACTTC.

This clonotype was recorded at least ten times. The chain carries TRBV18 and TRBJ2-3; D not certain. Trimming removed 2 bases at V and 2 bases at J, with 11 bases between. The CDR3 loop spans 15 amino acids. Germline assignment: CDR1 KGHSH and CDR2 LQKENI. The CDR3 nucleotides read TGTGCCAGCTCACCAAAACCAGGATTCACAGATACGCAGTATTTT. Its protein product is CASSPKPGFTDTQYF.

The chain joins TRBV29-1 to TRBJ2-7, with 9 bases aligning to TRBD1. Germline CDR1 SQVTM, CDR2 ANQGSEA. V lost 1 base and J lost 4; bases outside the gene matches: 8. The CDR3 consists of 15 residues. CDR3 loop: CSVEVGTGLGYEQYF. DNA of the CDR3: TGCAGCGTTGAAGTAGGGACAGGGTTGGGGTACGAGCAGTACTTC.

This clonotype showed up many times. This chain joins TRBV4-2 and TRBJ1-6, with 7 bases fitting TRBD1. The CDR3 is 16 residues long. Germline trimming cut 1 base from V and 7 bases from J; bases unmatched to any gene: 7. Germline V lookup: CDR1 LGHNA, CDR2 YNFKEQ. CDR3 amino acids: CASSQVGGPQNSPLHF. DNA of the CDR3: TGTGCCAGCAGCCAAGTAGGGGGCCCCCAAAATTCACCCCTCCACTTT.

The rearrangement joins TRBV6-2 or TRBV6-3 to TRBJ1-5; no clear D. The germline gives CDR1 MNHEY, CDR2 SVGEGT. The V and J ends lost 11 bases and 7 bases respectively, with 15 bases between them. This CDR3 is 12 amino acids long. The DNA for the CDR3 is TGTGCCTCCGCGGGGTTCCCCCAGCCCCAGCATTTT. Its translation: CASAGFPQPQHF.

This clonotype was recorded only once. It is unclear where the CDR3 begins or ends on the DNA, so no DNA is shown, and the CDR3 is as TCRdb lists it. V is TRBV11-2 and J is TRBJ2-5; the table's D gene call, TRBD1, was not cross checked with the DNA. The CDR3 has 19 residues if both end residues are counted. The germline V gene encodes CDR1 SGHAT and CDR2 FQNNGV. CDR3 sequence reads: CAVYLCASTRGGLQETQYF.

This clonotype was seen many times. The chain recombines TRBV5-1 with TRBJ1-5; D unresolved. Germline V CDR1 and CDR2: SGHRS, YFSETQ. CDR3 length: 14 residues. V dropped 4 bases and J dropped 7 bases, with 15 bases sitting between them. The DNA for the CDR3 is TGCGCCAGCAGCCCGGACTCGGGGTGGCAGCCCCAGCATTTT. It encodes CASSPDSGWQPQHF.

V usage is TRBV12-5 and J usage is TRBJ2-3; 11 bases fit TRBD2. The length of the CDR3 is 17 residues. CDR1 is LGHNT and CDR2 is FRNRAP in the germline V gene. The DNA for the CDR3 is TGTGCCAGCAGTTGGCCCAGACTAGCGGGATCAGCAGATACGCAGTATTTT. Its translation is CASSWPRLAGSADTQYF.

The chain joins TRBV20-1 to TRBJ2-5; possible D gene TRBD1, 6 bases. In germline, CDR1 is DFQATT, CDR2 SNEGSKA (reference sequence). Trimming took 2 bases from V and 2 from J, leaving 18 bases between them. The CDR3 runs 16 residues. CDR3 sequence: CSARSLRGGQQETQYF. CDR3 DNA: TGCAGTGCTAGAAGTTTGAGAGGCGGACAGCAAGAGACCCAGTACTTC.

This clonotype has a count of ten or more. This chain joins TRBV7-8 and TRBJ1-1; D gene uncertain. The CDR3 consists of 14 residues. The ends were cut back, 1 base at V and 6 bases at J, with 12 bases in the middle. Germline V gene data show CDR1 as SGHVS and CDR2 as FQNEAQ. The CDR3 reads CASSLVGRASEAFF. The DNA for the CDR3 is TGTGCCAGCAGCTTAGTCGGTAGGGCCTCTGAAGCTTTCTTT.

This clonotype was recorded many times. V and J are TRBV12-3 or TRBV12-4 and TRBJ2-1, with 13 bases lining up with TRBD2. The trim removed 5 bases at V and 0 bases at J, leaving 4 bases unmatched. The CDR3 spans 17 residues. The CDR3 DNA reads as TGTGCCAGCAGTGGACTAGCGGGGGTTAACTCCTACAATGAGCAGTTCTTC. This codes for CASSGLAGVNSYNEQFF.

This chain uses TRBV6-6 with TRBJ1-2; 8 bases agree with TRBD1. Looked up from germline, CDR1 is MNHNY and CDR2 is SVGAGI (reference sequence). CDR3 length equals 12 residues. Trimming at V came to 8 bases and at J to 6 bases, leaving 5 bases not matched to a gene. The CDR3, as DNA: TGTGCCAGCGAGACAGGGGACCATGGCTACACCTTC. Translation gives CASETGDHGYTF.

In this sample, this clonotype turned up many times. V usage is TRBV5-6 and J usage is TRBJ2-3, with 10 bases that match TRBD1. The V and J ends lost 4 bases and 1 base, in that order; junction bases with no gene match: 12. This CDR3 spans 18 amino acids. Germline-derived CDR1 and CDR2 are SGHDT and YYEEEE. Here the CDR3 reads CASSTGQGRTRGTDTQYF. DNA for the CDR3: TGTGCCAGCAGCACGGGACAGGGGCGAACTCGGGGCACAGATACGCAGTATTTT. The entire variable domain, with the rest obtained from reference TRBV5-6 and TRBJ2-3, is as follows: DAGVTQSPTHLIKTRGQQVTLRCSPKSGHDTVSWYQQALGQGPQFIFQYYEEEERQRGNFPDRFSGHQFPNYSSELNVNALLLGDSALYLCASSTGQGRTRGTDTQYFGPGTRLTVL.

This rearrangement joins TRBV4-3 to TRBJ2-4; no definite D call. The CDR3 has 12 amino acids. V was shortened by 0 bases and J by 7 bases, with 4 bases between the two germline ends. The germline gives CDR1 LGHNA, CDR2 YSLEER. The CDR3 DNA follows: TGCGCCAGCAGCCAAGATCCCAACATTCAGTACTTC. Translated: CASSQDPNIQYF.

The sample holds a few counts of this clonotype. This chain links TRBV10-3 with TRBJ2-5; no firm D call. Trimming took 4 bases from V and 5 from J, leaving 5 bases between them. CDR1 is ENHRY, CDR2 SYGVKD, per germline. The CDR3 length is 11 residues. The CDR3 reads CAISAGETQYF. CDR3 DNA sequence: TGTGCCATCAGTGCCGGCGAGACCCAGTACTTC.

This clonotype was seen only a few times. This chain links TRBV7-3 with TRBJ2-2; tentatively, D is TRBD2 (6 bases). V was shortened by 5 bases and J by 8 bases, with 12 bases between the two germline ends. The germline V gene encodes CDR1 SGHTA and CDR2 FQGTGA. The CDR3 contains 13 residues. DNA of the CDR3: TGTGCCAGCAGCATCTATCGGGAGGGGGAGCTGTTTTTT. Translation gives CASSIYREGELFF.

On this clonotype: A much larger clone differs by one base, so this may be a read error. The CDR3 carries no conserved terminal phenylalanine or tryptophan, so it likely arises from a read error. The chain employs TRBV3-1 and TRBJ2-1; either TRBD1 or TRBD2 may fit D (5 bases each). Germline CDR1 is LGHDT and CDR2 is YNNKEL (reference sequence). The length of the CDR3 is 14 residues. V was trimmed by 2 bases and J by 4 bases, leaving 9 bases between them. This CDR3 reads CASSQQGRYNEQFL. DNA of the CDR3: TGTGCCAGCAGCCAACAGGGACGGTACAATGAGCAGTTCTTA.

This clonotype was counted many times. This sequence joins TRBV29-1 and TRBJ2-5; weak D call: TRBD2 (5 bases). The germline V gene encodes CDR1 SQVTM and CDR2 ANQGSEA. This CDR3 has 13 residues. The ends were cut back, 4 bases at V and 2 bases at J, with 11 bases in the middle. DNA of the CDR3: TGCAGCGTTGGCCACAGACTACAAGAGACCCAGTACTTC. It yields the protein CSVGHRLQETQYF.

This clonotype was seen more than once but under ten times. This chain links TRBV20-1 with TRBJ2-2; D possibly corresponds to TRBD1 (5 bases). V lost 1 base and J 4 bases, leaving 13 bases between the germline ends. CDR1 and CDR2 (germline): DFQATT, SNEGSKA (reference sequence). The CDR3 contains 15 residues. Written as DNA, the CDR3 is TGCAGTGCTAGAGGGGGCTTGGGCTCCACCGGGGAGCTGTTTTTT. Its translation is CSARGGLGSTGELFF.

The CDR3 DNA is TGTGCCAGCAGCTTTAGTCTAGCGGGGGGTTTTTCCACAGATACGCAGTATTTT. This gives the protein CASSFSLAGGFSTDTQYF. The chain carries TRBV7-2 and TRBJ2-3; the match to TRBD2 covers 11 bases. The germline CDR1 and CDR2 sequences are SGHTA and FQGNSA. The CDR3 extends over 18 amino acids. The V and J ends lost 3 bases and 2 bases, in that order; junction bases with no gene match: 10.

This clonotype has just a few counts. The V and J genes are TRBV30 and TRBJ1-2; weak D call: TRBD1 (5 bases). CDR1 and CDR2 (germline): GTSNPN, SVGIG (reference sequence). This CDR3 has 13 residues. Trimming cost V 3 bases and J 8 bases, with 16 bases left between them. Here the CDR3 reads CAWRITSRVGYTF. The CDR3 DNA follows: TGTGCCTGGAGAATTACATCCAGGGTGGGCTACACCTTC.

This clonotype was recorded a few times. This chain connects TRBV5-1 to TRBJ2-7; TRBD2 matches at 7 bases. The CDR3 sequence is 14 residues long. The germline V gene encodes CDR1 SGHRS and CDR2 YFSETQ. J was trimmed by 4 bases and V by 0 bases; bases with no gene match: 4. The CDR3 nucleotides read TGCGCCAGCAGCTTGGAGGGAGGGGTATACGAGCAGTACTTC. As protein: CASSLEGGVYEQYF.

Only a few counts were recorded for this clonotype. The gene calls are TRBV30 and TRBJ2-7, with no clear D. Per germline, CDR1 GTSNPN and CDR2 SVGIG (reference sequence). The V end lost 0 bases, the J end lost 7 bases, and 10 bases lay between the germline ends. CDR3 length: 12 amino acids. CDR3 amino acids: CAWSVRVGEQYF. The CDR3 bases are TGTGCCTGGAGTGTACGGGTTGGGGAGCAGTACTTC.

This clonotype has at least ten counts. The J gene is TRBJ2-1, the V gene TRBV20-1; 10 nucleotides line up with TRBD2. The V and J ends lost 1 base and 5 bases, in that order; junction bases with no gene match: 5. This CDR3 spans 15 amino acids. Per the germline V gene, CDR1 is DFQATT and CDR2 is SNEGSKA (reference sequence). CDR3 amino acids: CSARGDLAGDNEQFF. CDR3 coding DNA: TGCAGTGCTAGAGGTGACCTAGCGGGGGACAATGAGCAGTTCTTC.

CDR3 region: CASSTGLAGHNEQFF. CDR3 bases: TGTGCCAGCTCCACAGGACTAGCGGGGCACAATGAGCAGTTCTTC. This chain connects TRBV18 to TRBJ2-1; 12 nucleotides align to TRBD2. Germline assignment: CDR1 KGHSH and CDR2 LQKENI. Trimming cost V 6 bases and J 5 bases; bases outside gene matches: 5. This CDR3 is built from 15 residues. Together with reference TRBV18 and TRBJ2-1, the CDR3 gives the full variable domain: NAGVMQNPRHLVRRRGQEARLRCSPMKGHSHVYWYRQLPEEGLKFMVYLQKENIIDESGMPKERFSAEFPKEGPSILRIQQVVRGDSAAYFCASSTGLAGHNEQFFGPGTRLTVL.

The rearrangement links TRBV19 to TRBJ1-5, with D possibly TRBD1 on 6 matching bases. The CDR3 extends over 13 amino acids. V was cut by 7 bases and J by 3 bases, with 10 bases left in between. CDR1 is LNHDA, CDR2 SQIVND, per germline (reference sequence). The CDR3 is CASKGQFNQPQHF. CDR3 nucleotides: TGTGCCAGTAAAGGACAGTTCAATCAGCCCCAGCATTTT. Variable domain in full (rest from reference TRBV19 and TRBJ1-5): DGGITQSPKYLFRKEGQNVTLSCEQNLNHDAMYWYRQDPGQGLRLIYYSQIVNDFQKGDIAEGYSVSREKKESFPLTVTSAQKNPTAFYLCASKGQFNQPQHFGDGTRLSIL.